The sequence of this TCR beta chain was determined in a study of cytomegalovirus exposure and HLA in healthy donors (dated 2017 in TCRdb). Concerning the study at large: According to an earlier analysis of around 600 of the donors, roughly 180 million T cells yielded 117 million unique TCR beta sequences and 276 Gb of sequence data. All discovery cohort repertoires had been generated using a single sequencing platform. Among about 410 genotyped donors of the cohort, an average of about 240,000 unique TCR beta nucleotide sequences was sequenced per donor, of which about 18% were non-productive. To decide whether each TCR beta V gene segment behaved as functional or pseudogenic, an earlier analysis of some 600 of the donors relied on high-throughput TCR beta sequencing. Because of strong linkage in the cohort, four to six DR-DQ haplotypes were treated as single units for association and clustering. Among the approximately 420 genotyped donors, roughly 80% belonged to the genetic ancestry cluster associated with self-reported Caucasian donors. The aim of the study was to test whether cataloging public T cell receptors could identify signatures of past pathogen exposure. Typing coverage varied by locus: about 620-640 donors for A, B, C, DRB1 and DQB1; 500 to 550 for DQA1; nearly 610 for DPA1; 450 to 480 for DPB1. Both class I and class II loci were covered by HLA typing, at four-digit resolution. A later genetic analysis took genome-wide SNP genotypes for 398 of the 666 donors and used that subset as a discovery cohort. Using immunosequencing, the study profiled T cell repertoires from about 610 subjects and related those repertoires to cytomegalovirus serostatus. To study patterns of TCR occurrence, a later analysis re-analyzed previously published TCR beta repertoires from just over 650 donors and added high-resolution HLA genotyping. An early release that covered approximately 600 HLA-typed donors contained approximately 300 gigabases of sequencing data and 70 million to 100 million unique TCR sequences. Alongside the repertoire data, information on donor age, sex, ethnicity and CMV serostatus was compiled. A separate validation cohort of 100 to 150 different subjects was used in addition to the approximately 640-subject first cohort. The study combined high-throughput TCR immunosequencing, statistical association of individual TCRs with disease status, and machine learning to predict cytomegalovirus infection status. The later analysis used no new phenotypic data to find candidate immune exposures, relying instead on TCR beta sequences and their occurrence across donors. The paper as a whole reports these results and caveats: The 87-base-pair reads could not distinguish some IMGT-functional V segments, including TRBV6-2 and TRBV6-3, so those segments were excluded. A later analysis found that TCR association rates varied across HLA loci, with DRB1 alleles showing the most associated TCRs and HLA-C alleles the fewest. According to a later analysis, parvovirus B19, influenza, CMV and Epstein-Barr virus appeared linked to several top co-occurrence clusters. In the study, 150 to 200 TCR beta chains were listed as associated with cytomegalovirus. In a later analysis, HLA-associated TCR beta chains showed more clonal expansion and lower generation probabilities than non-associated chains that were equally common. A later analysis associated about 17,000 TCR beta sequences with specific HLA alleles at a false discovery rate of 0.05. Because HLA typing was missing for some donors at each locus, association tests included only the typed subset. Because counts were too low, roughly 18 rarely observed V segments, including chromosome 9 orphons, were left out of the earlier analysis of about 500 of the donors. Most CMV-associated TCR beta chains appeared to be HLA-restricted in a later analysis, and the HLA associations seemed to be driven largely by CMV exposure. Immune exposure information for the cohort was limited to CMV serostatus. Linkage disequilibrium might explain the correlated functional status among segregating V segments, but an unknown experimental factor could not be ruled out. In vitro tests confirmed that a few of the cytomegalovirus-associated TCR beta chains recognize cytomegalovirus antigens. A later genetic analysis associated a missense DCLRE1C variant with V-gene and J-gene trimming of TCR beta chains, and an independent cohort replicated the association. In this cohort, only TCR beta chains were sequenced, and detectable features were limited by the absence of alpha or paired-chain data. A cluster of highly shared sequence variants was judged likely to represent a technical artifact of the sequencing pipeline. The presence/absence analyses assumed that sequencing depth was roughly uniform across donors, and that assumption may not be true. Assigning TCR associations to individual alleles was difficult when HLA alleles, especially DR and DQ, strongly co-occurred. The authors suggested that the approach could potentially be extended to other disease states and immunological phenotypes. While some public TCRs were present in many individuals, most TCR sequences turned up only very rarely across donors. In an earlier analysis of about 600 of the donors, most TCR beta V segments appeared in productive rearrangements about 87% or about 30% of the time, broadly matching IMGT annotations. A further reported finding was that TCR beta sequences accurately predicted the HLA-A and HLA-B alleles for most subjects in the first cohort. Cytomegalovirus status was reported to be diagnosed by the classifier with high specificity and sensitivity in both the original and validation cohorts. Compared with the 666-donor mean, donors in an Asian-associated ancestry cluster had fewer N-insertions in productive TCRs, according to a later genetic analysis.

The cysteine opens and the phenylalanine closes a CDR3 of 15 amino acids. Only the CDR3 DNA stays, 45 bases, in frame from base 1. The germline V gene supplies CDR1 MDHEN and CDR2 SYDVKM. After removal of 10 bases from V and 7 bases from J, the junction retains 15 bases not matched to a gene. Notes on this clone: Its recognized antigen is unknown. Per-nucleotide qualities are absent, and no much larger clonotype sits a single base away.

The library came from the immunoSEQ multiplex PCR assay. A mixture of 60 forward primers for TCR Vbeta segments and 13 reverse primers for TCR Jbeta segments was used in the multiplex PCR. The CDR3 region of rearranged TCR beta genes was amplified from genomic DNA by a multiplex PCR assay. The Illumina HiSeq System was used to sequence the amplified TCR beta libraries as 87-base-pair reads. The paper's processing steps were these. A later analysis counted about 80 million unique TCR beta chains across the 650 to 800 repertoires, and 9.5 million to 11 million of these chains were shared by at least two donors. Raw reads were error-corrected and collapsed into unique sequences by a nearest-neighbor algorithm in which closely related sequences were merged to remove PCR and sequencing errors. V, D and J gene segments were assigned by aligning CDR3 sequences to IMGT reference sequences. For a sequence to be retained, a match of at least six nucleotides to both a V gene segment and a J gene segment was required. Rearrangements were called productive when the CDR3 lacked stop codons and stayed in frame with V and J; all others were non-productive. Following IMGT convention, CDR3 was defined as the stretch from the second conserved V-encoded cysteine to the conserved J-encoded phenylalanine. Sequences without an unambiguous match to a single V gene segment were excluded from the earlier analysis of approximately 600 of the donors. An earlier analysis of about 600 of the donors called V segments functional above 56.7% productive rearrangements and segregating when the between-donor standard deviation exceeded 5%. A statistical classification framework was built for diagnosing cytomegalovirus status from the catalog of TCR beta chain sequences. In a later analysis, V and J genes were assigned by comparing TCR nucleotide sequences against IMGT/GENE-DB human TR gene sequences. A later analysis assigned CDR3 sequences and most-parsimonious VDJ recombination scenarios with the TCRdist pipeline. In a later analysis, every TCR beta chain was defined by the combination of its CDR3 amino acid sequence and its V-gene family, and reads without a unique V-gene family were dropped. As a way to deal with suspected cross-contamination and a sequencing artifact, a later analysis dropped approximately 570 nucleotide sequences that were highly shared and had low generation probability. For each public chain, a later analysis derived a clonal expansion index from normalized ranks of inferred template counts within each repertoire. In a later analysis, generation probabilities were computed with a VDJ recombination model fitted to out-of-frame rearrangements, and the resulting probabilities were checked against IGoR. A later analysis scored TCR-TCR, TCR-HLA and TCR-CMV co-occurrence with hypergeometric tests, applying a repertoire-size bias correction to TCR pairs. A later analysis estimated false discovery rates by permuting HLA or CMV assignments 20 times. In a later analysis, co-occurring TCRs were grouped with DBSCAN, and TCRdist sequence similarity was added when clustering was performed within HLA-allele-positive subsets. Co-occurrence clustering excluded repertoires with fewer than 30,000 or more than 120,000 public chains, plus five with anomalous nucleotide sharing. The table was pulled from immuneACCESS by TCRdb, which kept in-frame rearrangements only. Such tables lose some clones; where checked, under half of the loss comes from unresolved V genes, and the rest has no known cause. V and J calls and clone size are copied from that table; D and trimming were computed from the DNA. Across this sample there are fewer than 150,000 clones, with approximately 72% seen only once. The ten largest account for approximately 30% of the sample.

The cohort comprised hundreds of healthy bone marrow donors. At the time of sampling, every cohort member was nominally healthy, though immune exposures that went unrecorded were likely present. The donor tested CMV seropositive, placing the donor among the approximately 290 seropositive members of the cohort. A peripheral blood sample was provided by each donor, and peripheral blood mononuclear cells were used for TCR beta sequencing. Genomic DNA was extracted from the blood cell samples with the Qiagen DNeasy Blood Extraction Kit. Sample: PBMCs. The sequence joins TRBV28 to TRBJ2-2, with 7 bases in between that match TRBD1. The receptor's source is a man aged 55 to 70 in good health and CMV-seropositive. The DNA sequence reads TGTGCCACCTCTGCATTGAGGGGGCTCATCGGGGAGCTGTTTTTT. It specifies CATSALRGLIGELFF. The full variable domain, completed from the reference TRBV28 and TRBJ2-2 proteins outside the CDR3, reads DVKVTQSSRYLVKRTGEKVFLECVQDMDHENMFWYRQDPGLGLRLIYFSYDVKMKEKGDIPEGYSVSREKKERFSLILESASTNQTSMYLCATSALRGLIGELFFGEGSRLTVL.